This TCR beta chain was identified in a study of blood T cell repertoires in COVID-19. Germline CDR1 reads MGHDK; CDR2 reads SYGVNS. This CDR3 spans 15 amino acids. The ends lost 10 bases at V and 10 bases at J; junction bases unmatched: 16. Authors' methods: Researchers report that nucleated cell counts were estimated from reference gene primer amplification. Using immunoSEQ multiplex PCR, the repertoire was profiled, and TCRdb retains in-frame clones only, with some absent. Clone size and the V and J calls come from that table; the DNA yielded D and trimming. The sample has about 46,000 clones, 86% seen once.

The receptor's source is a man in his 60s with acute or convalescent COVID-19. V gene TRBV25-1 combines with J gene TRBJ2-1; 10 bases map to TRBD2. The source material was peripheral blood. The CDR3 loop is CATSIAGGRFFEQFF. The CDR3 nucleotides read TGTGCCACCTCGATAGCGGGGGGAAGGTTTTTCGAGCAGTTCTTC.